This T cell receptor beta chain comes out of a study of blood T cell repertoires in COVID-19. Study details: Collection of acute and convalescent COVID-19 samples took place in the United States, Italy and Spain. PBMCs, B-cell-depleted T cells, or T cells provided the cDNA or gDNA that made up the material.

This study enrolled people aged 18 to 89 from approximately 24 US geographic areas. Two negative PCRs, clearance, or symptom resolution had been documented for recovered Cohort 3 donors. Data came from immunoSEQ multiplex PCR; TCRdb stores just in-frame clones and leaves some out. Counted here are 350,000 to 400,000 clones, about nine tenths occurring once; the ten biggest clones make up less than 2%. This CDR3 contains 18 residues. V was pared by 3 bases and J by 0 bases, with 20 bases between. CDR1 and CDR2 (germline): LNHDA, SQIVND (reference sequence). The chain carries TRBV19 and TRBJ1-1; maybe TRBD1 (6 bases). Sequencing was done on a sample of PBMCs or T cells enriched from blood (not recorded which). The TCR comes from a woman aged 30 to 39 who had recovered from COVID-19. The CDR3 here is CASSIQGGGSRMNTEAFF. The CDR3 nucleotides are TGTGCCAGTAGTATTCAAGGGGGTGGGTCTCGGATGAACACTGAAGCTTTCTTT.